The clone carrying this T cell receptor (beta chain) was counted between two and nine times. The CDR3 is 15 amino acids. CDR1 SQVTM and CDR2 ANQGSEA come from the germline V gene. The V gene end was trimmed by 4 bases and the J gene end by 9 bases; junction bases not matched to a gene: 14. The data derive from a study of shared T cell receptors in the human thymus. The protocol was immunoSEQ multiplex PCR, while the TCRdb copy is restricted to in-frame clones and leaves out a portion. The data contain 550,000 to 800,000 clones, approximately 83% of them singletons. These sequences were also reported in another study, on human thymus T cells. From that study: During corrective heart surgery, resections were taken, and the thymus tissue came from them. V and J genes seemed to be used with bias in thymic and blood repertoires. In unrelated individuals, thymic repertoires overlapped highly, according to related research.

The chain uses TRBV29-1 and TRBJ2-1, with 8 nucleotides matching TRBD2. The receptor's source is a girl under two years old with a congenital heart defect. Input material: thymocytes. CDR3 sequence: CSVGPIGGVDGEQFF. The CDR3 DNA reads TGCAGCGTTGGCCCTATCGGGGGGGTCGATGGTGAGCAGTTCTTC.